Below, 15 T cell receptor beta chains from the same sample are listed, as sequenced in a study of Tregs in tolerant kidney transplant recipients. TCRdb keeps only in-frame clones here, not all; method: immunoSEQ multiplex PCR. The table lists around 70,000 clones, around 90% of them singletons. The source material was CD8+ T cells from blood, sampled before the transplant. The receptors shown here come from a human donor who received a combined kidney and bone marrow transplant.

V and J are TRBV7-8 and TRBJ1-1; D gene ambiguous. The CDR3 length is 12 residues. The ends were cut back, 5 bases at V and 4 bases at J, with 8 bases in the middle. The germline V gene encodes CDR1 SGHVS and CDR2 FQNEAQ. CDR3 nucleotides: TGTGCCAGCAGCCGGGGTTCCACTGAAGCTTTCTTT. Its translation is CASSRGSTEAFF.

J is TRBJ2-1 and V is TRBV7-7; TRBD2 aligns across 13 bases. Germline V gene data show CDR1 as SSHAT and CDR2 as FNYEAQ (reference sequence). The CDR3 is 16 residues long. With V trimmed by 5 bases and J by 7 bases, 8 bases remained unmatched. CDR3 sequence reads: CASSPRLAGGLNEQFF. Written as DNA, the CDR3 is TGTGCCAGCAGCCCACGACTAGCGGGAGGCTTAAATGAGCAGTTCTTC.

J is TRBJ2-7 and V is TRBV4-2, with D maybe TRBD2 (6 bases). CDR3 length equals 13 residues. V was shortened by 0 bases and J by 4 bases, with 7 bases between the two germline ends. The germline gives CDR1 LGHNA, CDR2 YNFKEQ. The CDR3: CASSQDRGYEQYF. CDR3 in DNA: TGTGCCAGCAGCCAAGATCGGGGGTACGAGCAGTACTTC.

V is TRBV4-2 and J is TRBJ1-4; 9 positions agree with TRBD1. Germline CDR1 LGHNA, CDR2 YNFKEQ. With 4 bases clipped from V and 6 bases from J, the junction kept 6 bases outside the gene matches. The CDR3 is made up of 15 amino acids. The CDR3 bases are TGTGCCAGCAGCCCGGGGACAGGGTCGTATGAAAAACTGTTTTTT. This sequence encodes CASSPGTGSYEKLFF.

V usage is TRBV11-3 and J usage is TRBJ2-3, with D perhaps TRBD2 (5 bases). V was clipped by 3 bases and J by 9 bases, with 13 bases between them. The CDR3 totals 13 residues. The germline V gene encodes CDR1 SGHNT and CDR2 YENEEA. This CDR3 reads CASSFSASGTQYF. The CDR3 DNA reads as TGTGCCAGCAGCTTTAGCGCCTCAGGAACGCAGTATTTT.

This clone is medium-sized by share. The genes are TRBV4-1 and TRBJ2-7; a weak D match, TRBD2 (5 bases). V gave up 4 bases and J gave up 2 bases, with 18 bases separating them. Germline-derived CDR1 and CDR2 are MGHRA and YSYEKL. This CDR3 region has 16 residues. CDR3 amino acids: CASSPGPGVGPYEQYF. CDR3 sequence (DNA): TGCGCCAGCAGCCCCGGTCCCGGGGTTGGCCCCTACGAGCAGTACTTC.

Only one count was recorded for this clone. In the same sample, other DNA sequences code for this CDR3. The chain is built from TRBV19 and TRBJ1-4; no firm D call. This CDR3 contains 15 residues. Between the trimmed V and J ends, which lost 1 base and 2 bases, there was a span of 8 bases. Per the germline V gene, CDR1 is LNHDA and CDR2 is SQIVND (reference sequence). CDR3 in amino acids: CASSIGGGTNEKLFF. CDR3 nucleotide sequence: TGTGCCAGTAGTATAGGGGGAGGGACTAATGAAAAACTGTTTTTT.

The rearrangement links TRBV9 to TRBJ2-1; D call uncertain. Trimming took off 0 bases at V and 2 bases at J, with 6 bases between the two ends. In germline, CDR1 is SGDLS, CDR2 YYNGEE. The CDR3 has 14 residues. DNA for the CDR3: TGTGCCAGCAGCGTAGATTTAGCCTACAATGAGCAGTTCTTC. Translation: CASSVDLAYNEQFF.

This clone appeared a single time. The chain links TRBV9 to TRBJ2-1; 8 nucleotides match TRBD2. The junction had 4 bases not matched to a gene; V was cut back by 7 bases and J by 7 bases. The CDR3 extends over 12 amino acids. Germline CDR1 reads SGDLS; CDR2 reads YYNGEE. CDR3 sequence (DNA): TGTGCCAGCTCCCGGGGGGGGAATGAGCAGTTCTTC. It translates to CASSRGGNEQFF.

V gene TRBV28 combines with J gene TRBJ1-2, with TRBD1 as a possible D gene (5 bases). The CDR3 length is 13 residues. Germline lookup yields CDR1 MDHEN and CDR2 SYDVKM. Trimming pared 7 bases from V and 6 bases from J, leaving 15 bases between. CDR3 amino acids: CASKEGLANGYTF. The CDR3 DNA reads TGTGCCAGCAAGGAGGGGCTTGCGAATGGCTACACCTTC.

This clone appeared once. The CDR3 here is CASSLAGGADNEQFF. CDR3 coding DNA: TGTGCCAGCAGCTTAGCGGGGGGAGCCGACAATGAGCAGTTCTTC. The chain has TRBV13 and TRBJ2-1; TRBD2 matches 7 bases. There are 15 residues in the CDR3. The ends lost 1 base at V and 5 bases at J; junction bases unmatched: 5. Germline V gene sequence: CDR1 PRHDT, CDR2 FYEKMQ (reference sequence).

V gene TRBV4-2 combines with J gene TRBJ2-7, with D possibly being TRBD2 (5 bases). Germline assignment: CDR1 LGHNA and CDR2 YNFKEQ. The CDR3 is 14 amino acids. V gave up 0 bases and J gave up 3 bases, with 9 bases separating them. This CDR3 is CASSQEARGYEQYF. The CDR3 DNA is TGTGCCAGCAGCCAAGAAGCCCGGGGCTACGAGCAGTACTTC.

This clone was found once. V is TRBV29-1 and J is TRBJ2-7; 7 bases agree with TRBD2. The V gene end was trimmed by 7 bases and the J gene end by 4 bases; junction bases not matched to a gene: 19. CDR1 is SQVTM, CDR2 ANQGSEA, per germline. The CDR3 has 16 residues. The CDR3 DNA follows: TGCAGCGCTGCCGGTGGGCGGGAGACCCGAGGGTACGAGCAGTACTTC. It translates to CSAAGGRETRGYEQYF.

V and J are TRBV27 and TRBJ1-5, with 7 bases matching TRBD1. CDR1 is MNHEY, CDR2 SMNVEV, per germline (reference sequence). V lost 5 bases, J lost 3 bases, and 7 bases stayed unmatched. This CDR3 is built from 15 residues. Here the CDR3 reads CASSGGTVSNQPQHF. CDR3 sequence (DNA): TGTGCCAGCAGTGGGGGGACAGTCTCCAATCAGCCCCAGCATTTT.

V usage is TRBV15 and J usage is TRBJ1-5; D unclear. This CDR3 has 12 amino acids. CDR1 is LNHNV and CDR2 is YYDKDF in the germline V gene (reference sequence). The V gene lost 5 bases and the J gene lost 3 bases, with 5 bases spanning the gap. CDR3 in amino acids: CATSSFNQPQHF. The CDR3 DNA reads TGTGCCACCAGCTCATTCAATCAGCCCCAGCATTTT.